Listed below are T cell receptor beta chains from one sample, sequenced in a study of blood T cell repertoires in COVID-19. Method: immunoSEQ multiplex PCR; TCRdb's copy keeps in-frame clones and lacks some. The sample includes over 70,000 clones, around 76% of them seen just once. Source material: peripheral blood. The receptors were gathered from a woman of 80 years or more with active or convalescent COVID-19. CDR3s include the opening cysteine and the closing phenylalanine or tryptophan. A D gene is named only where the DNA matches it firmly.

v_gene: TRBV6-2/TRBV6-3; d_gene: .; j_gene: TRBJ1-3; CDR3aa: CASSWSTPGNTIYF
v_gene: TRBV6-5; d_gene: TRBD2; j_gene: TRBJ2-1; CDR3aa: CASSYSGTSNPHEQFF
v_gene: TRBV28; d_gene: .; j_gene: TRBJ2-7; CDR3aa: CASSIAGAGMYEQYF
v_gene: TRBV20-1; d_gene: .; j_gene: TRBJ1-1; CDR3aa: CSASQGFLDTEAFF
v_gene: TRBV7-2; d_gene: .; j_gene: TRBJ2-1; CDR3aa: CASSPSMSSYNEQFF
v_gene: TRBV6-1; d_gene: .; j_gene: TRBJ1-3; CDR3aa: CASSEGGYSGNTIYF
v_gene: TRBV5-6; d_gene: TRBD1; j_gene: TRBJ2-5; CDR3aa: CASSWDRGYETQYF
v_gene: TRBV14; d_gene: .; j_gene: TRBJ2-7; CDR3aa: CASSRLEGGYEQYF
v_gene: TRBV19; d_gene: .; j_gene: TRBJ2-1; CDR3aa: CASSPGQGRGNEQFF
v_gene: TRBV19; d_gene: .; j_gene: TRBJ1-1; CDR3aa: CASSIREADTEAFF
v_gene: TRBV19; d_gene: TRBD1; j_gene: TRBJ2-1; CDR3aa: CASSIQQGAPNEQFF
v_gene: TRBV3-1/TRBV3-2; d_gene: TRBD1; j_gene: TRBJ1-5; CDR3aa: CASSQTGGRQPQHF
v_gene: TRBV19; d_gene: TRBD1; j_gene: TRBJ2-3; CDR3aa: CASSLRDSPTDTQYF
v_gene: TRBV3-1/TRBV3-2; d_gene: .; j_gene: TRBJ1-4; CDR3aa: CASSQDRTAREKLFF
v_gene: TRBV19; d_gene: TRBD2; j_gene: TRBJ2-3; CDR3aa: CASSTGGSKYTQYF
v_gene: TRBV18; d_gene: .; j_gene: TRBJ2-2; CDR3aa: CASSPTRDTGELFF
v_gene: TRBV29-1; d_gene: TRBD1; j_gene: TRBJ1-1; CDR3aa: CSGKTGGETEAFF
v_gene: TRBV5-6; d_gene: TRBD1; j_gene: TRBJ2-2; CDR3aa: CASSFDDRARVTGELFF
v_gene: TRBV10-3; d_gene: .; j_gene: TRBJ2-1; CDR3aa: CAIRLVSDEQFF
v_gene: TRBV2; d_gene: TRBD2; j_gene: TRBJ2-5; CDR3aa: CATQDALALETQYF
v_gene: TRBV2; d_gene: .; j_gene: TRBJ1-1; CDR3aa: CASTVSLNTEAFF
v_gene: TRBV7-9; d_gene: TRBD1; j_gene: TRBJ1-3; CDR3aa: CASSSPGQSSGNTIYF
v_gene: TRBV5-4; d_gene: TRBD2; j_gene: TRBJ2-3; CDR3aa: CASSLAASGGDTQYF